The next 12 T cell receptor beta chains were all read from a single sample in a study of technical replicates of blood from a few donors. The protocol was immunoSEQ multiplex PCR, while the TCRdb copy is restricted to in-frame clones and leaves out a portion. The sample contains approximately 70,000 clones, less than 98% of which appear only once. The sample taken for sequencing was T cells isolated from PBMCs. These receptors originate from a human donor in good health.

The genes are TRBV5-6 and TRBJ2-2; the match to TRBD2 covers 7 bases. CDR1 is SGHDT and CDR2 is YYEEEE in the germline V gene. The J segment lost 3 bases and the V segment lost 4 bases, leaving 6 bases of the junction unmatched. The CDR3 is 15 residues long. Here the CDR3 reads CASSLREIDTGELFF. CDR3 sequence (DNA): TGTGCCAGCAGCCTGCGGGAGATAGACACCGGGGAGCTGTTTTTT. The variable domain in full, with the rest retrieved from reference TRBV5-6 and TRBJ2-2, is DAGVTQSPTHLIKTRGQQVTLRCSPKSGHDTVSWYQQALGQGPQFIFQYYEEEERQRGNFPDRFSGHQFPNYSSELNVNALLLGDSALYLCASSLREIDTGELFFGEGSRLTVL.

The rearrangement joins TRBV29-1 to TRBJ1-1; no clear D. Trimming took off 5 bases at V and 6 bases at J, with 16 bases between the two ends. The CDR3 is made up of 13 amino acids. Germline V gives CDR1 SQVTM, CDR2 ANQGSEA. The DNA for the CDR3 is TGCAGCGTTCACGGCAGGCAACACCCTGAAGCTTTCTTT. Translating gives CSVHGRQHPEAFF.

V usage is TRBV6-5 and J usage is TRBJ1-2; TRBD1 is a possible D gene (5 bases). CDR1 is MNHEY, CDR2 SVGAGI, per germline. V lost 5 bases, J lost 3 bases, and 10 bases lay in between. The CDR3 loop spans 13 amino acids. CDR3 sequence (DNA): TGTGCCAGCAGTAGGAGGGGTGACTATGGCTACACCTTC. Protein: CASSRRGDYGYTF.

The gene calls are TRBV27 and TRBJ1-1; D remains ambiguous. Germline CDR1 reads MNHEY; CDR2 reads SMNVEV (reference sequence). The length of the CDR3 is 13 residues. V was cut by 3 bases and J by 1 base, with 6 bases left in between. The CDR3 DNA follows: TGTGCCAGCAGTTTTCCGGGGAACACTGAAGCTTTCTTT. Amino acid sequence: CASSFPGNTEAFF.

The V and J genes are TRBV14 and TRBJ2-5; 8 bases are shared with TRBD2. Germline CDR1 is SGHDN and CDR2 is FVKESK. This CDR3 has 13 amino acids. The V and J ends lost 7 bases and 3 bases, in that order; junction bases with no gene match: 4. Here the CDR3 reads CASNLAGEETQYF. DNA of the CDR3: TGTGCCAGCAACCTAGCGGGCGAAGAGACCCAGTACTTC.

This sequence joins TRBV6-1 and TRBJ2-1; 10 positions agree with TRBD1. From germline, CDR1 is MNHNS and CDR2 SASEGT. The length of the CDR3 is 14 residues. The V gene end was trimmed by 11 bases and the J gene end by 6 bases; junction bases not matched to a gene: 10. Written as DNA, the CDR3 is TGTGCCGGCCTGACCGGGACAGGGGTCAATGAGCAGTTCTTC. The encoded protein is CAGLTGTGVNEQFF.

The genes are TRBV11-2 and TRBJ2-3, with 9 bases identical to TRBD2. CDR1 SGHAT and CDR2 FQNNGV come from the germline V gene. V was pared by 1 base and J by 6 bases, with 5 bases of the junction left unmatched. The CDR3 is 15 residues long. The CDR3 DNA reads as TGTGCCAGCAGCTTAGGTGGGACTAGCTTTGATACGCAGTATTTT. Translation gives CASSLGGTSFDTQYF.

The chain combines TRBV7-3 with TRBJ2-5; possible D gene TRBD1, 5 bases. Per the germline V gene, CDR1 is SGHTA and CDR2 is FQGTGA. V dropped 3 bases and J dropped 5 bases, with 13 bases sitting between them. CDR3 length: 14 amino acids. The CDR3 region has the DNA TGTGCCAGCAGCTTGTCAGGGAATCGGGAGACCCAGTACTTC. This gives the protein CASSLSGNRETQYF. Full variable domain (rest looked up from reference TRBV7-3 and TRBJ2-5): GAGVSQTPSNKVTEKGKYVELRCDPISGHTALYWYRQSLGQGPEFLIYFQGTGAADDSGLPNDRFFAVRPEGSVSTLKIQRTERGDSAVYLCASSLSGNRETQYFGPGTRLLVL.

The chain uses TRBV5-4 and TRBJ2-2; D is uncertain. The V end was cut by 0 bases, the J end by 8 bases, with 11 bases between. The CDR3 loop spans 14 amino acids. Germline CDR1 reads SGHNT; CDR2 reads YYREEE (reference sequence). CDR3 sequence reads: CASSLGSERGELFF. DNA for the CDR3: TGTGCCAGCAGCTTGGGTTCAGAGAGGGGGGAGCTGTTTTTT.

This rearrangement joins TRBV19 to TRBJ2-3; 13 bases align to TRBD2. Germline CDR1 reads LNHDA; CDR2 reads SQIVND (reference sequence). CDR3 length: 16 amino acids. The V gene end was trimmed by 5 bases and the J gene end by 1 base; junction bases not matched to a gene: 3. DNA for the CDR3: TGTGCCAGTAGTTCCGGGACTAGCGGGGGCACAGATACGCAGTATTTT. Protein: CASSSGTSGGTDTQYF.

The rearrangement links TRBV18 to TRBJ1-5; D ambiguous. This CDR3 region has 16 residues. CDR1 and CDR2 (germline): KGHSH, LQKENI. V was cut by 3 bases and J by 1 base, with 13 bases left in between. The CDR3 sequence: CASSPPLERSNQPQHF. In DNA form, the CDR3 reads TGTGCCAGCTCACCCCCTTTAGAACGGAGCAATCAGCCCCAGCATTTT.

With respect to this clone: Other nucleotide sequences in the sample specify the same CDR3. DNA of the CDR3: TGTGCCAGCAGCGTGGGAGGTACTGAAGCTTTCTTT. Its translation is CASSVGGTEAFF. V is TRBV7-9 and J is TRBJ1-1; D not certain. Germline V CDR1 and CDR2: SEHNR, FQNEAQ (reference sequence). V dropped 5 bases and J dropped 5 bases, with 9 bases sitting between them. This CDR3 is built from 12 residues.